The next 31 T cell receptor beta chains were all read from a single sample in a study of blood T cells in healthy people across ages. With a J-beta primer mix and a sample-barcoded 5' primer, a second PCR ran roughly 6 to 12 cycles. MiXCR, applied by TCRdb to the 5' RACE reads, yields one record per CDR3 protein. Counted here are 550,000 to 800,000 distinct CDR3 sequences, around 21% occurring once; the ten biggest clones make up more than 3%. Sequenced material: blood. The receptor set was obtained from a man aged 65 to 79 in good health.

This clonotype has just a few counts. The rearrangement joins TRBV5-1 to TRBJ2-7, with 8 bases identical to TRBD2. Germline values: CDR1 SGHRS, CDR2 YFSETQ. The V segment lost 2 bases and the J segment 2 bases; nucleotides outside the gene matches: 3. The CDR3 consists of 14 residues. This CDR3 reads CASSFTSGTYEQYF. In DNA form, the CDR3 reads TGCGCCAGCAGCTTCACTAGCGGAACCTACGAGCAGTACTTC. The full variable domain, rest sourced from reference TRBV5-1 and TRBJ2-7, is KAGVTQTPRYLIKTRGQQVTLSCSPISGHRSVSWYQQTPGQGLQFLFEYFSETQRNKGNFPGRFSGRQFSNSRSEMNVSTLELGDSALYLCASSFTSGTYEQYFGPGTRLTVT.

The gene calls are TRBV20-1 and TRBJ2-6, with D perhaps TRBD1 (5 bases). The germline gives CDR1 DFQATT, CDR2 SNEGSKA (reference sequence). The CDR3 is 15 amino acids. The V end lost 1 base, the J end lost 0 bases, and 7 bases lay between the germline ends. CDR3 nucleotides: TGCAGTGCTAGAGCAGGGTTCTCTGGGGCCAACGTCCTGACTTTC. Protein: CSARAGFSGANVLTF.

This clonotype appeared a few times. This rearrangement joins TRBV5-6 to TRBJ2-4, with D hard to call. The germline gives CDR1 SGHDT, CDR2 YYEEEE. V lost 0 bases to trimming and J lost 3 bases, with 7 bases between them. This CDR3 is 14 amino acids long. The CDR3 DNA reads as TGTGCCAGCAGCTTGGGACTGGTCAAAAACATTCAGTACTTC. This codes for CASSLGLVKNIQYF. The full variable domain, completed using reference TRBV5-6 and TRBJ2-4, is DAGVTQSPTHLIKTRGQQVTLRCSPKSGHDTVSWYQQALGQGPQFIFQYYEEEERQRGNFPDRFSGHQFPNYSSELNVNALLLGDSALYLCASSLGLVKNIQYFGAGTRLSVL.

The chain employs TRBV20-1 and TRBJ1-4, with D unresolved. Germline loops: CDR1 DFQATT, CDR2 SNEGSKA (reference sequence). V dropped 3 bases and J dropped 0 bases, with 11 bases sitting between them. The CDR3 covers 15 residues. The CDR3 bases are TGCAGTGCTAGTGGAGGCGGCACAACTAATGAAAAACTGTTTTTT. Protein sequence: CSASGGGTTNEKLFF.

The chain carries TRBV6-1 and TRBJ2-5; D unclear. V lost 1 base to trimming and J lost 2 bases, with 11 bases between them. There are 15 residues in the CDR3. Germline values: CDR1 MNHNS, CDR2 SASEGT. CDR3 DNA: TGTGCCAGCAGTGAAGTCCCAGCTGGACAAGAGACCCAGTACTTC. Its protein product is CASSEVPAGQETQYF.

This clonotype occurred many times. The chain uses TRBV27 and TRBJ2-5, with D maybe TRBD2 (6 bases). The DNA end is a closer match to TRBJ2-1, so the J assignment may be wrong. Germline V gene data show CDR1 as MNHEY and CDR2 as SMNVEV (reference sequence). The CDR3 contains 14 residues. CDR3 residues: CASSPFTSRHEQFF. The CDR3 coding sequence is TGTGCCAGCAGTCCGTTCACTAGCCGACATGAGCAGTTCTTC.

The chain has TRBV30 and TRBJ2-7, with D uncertain. The V gene lost 1 base and the J gene lost 3 bases, with 7 bases spanning the gap. The length of the CDR3 is 12 residues. Germline CDR1 is GTSNPN and CDR2 is SVGIG (reference sequence). The CDR3 nucleotides are TGTGCCTGGAGTGGGCAGAACTACGAGCAGTACTTC. Translated: CAWSGQNYEQYF.

The chain combines TRBV2 with TRBJ2-5; D remains ambiguous. V lost 1 base and J 1 base, leaving 10 bases between the germline ends. Germline assignment: CDR1 SNHLY and CDR2 FYNNEI. The CDR3 is 15 residues long. The CDR3 region is CASSEELATQETQYF. The DNA for the CDR3 is TGTGCCAGCAGTGAAGAGTTAGCTACCCAAGAGACCCAGTACTTC. Complete variable domain (other parts from reference TRBV2 and TRBJ2-5): EPEVTQTPSHQVTQMGQEVILRCVPISNHLYFYWYRQILGQKVEFLVSFYNNEISEKSEIFDDQFSVERPDGSNFTLKIRSTKLEDSAMYFCASSEELATQETQYFGPGTRLLVL.

Comment on this clonotype: One junction end does not reproduce the germline sequence, and a read error may be involved. The chain links TRBV2 to TRBJ1-1; 12 bases are a match to TRBD1. The CDR3 is 14 amino acids. The germline CDR1 and CDR2 sequences are SNHLY and FYNNEI. CDR3 DNA sequence: TGTGTCAGCCGGGACAGGGGGCGGAACACTGAAGCTTTCTTT. As protein: CVSRDRGRNTEAFF.

This clonotype was seen only a few times. The chain combines TRBV5-1 with TRBJ2-5; D is perhaps TRBD2 (7 bases). Gene TRBJ2-1 matches the end of the DNA better, so the J call may be wrong. Germline loops: CDR1 SGHRS, CDR2 YFSETQ. CDR3 length equals 16 residues. The CDR3 loop is CASSFPRGRENNEQFF. CDR3 bases: TGCGCCAGCAGCTTTCCCCGGGGGCGGGAGAACAATGAGCAGTTCTTC.

The genes are TRBV20-1 and TRBJ2-4; TRBD2 matches at 7 bases. Germline loops: CDR1 DFQATT, CDR2 SNEGSKA (reference sequence). The V gene end was trimmed by 1 base and the J gene end by 8 bases; junction bases not matched to a gene: 8. The length of the CDR3 is 14 residues. The CDR3 nucleotides are TGCAGTGCTAGAGTGGGCGGGAGAAAGGACATTCAGTACTTC. Protein sequence: CSARVGGRKDIQYF.

This clonotype was found a few times. This sequence joins TRBV2 and TRBJ1-1; possibly TRBD1 for D (6 bases). This CDR3 is 16 amino acids long. Looked up from germline, CDR1 is SNHLY and CDR2 is FYNNEI. V was cut by 0 bases and J by 3 bases, with 14 bases left in between. The CDR3 here is CASSEAGAAMDTEAFF. CDR3 coding DNA: TGTGCCAGCAGTGAAGCGGGGGCAGCTATGGACACTGAAGCTTTCTTT.

The V call is TRBV20-1, the J call TRBJ2-3; 10 nucleotides align to TRBD2. Germline V CDR1 and CDR2: DFQATT, SNEGSKA (reference sequence). The junction had 12 bases not matched to a gene; V was cut back by 3 bases and J by 3 bases. CDR3 length: 17 residues. CDR3 protein: CSARPVVLAGETDTQYF. The CDR3 DNA sequence: TGCAGTGCTAGGCCGGTCGTGCTAGCGGGAGAAACAGATACGCAGTATTTT.

This clonotype was detected a few times. The genes are TRBV20-1 and TRBJ2-3; 12 bases line up with TRBD2. The CDR3 contains 14 residues. Per germline, CDR1 DFQATT and CDR2 SNEGSKA (reference sequence). After removal of 3 bases from V and 7 bases from J, the junction contained 5 bases not matched to a gene. The CDR3 protein is CSASGLAGGNTQYF. The CDR3 DNA sequence: TGCAGTGCTAGTGGGCTAGCGGGGGGGAATACGCAGTATTTT.

Notes on this clonotype: The junction and the germline gene differ at one end; a read error may be behind it. The rearrangement joins TRBV7-9 to TRBJ2-5; 8 nucleotides align to TRBD1. This CDR3 spans 14 amino acids. Germline V gives CDR1 SEHNR, CDR2 FQNEAQ (reference sequence). CDR3 nucleotides: TGTACCAGCAGCCGACCAACAGGGGGGAAGACCCAGTACTTC. The encoded protein is CTSSRPTGGKTQYF.

This sequence joins TRBV29-1 and TRBJ2-7; no clear D. The length of the CDR3 is 12 residues. Germline CDR1 is SQVTM and CDR2 is ANQGSEA. The germline V and J ends were trimmed by 7 bases and 4 bases, with 14 bases remaining between them. The CDR3 sequence: CSAAGDAYEQYF. The CDR3 DNA sequence: TGCAGCGCGGCCGGCGACGCTTACGAGCAGTACTTC.

The chain couples TRBV11-1 to TRBJ2-7; D is undetermined. This CDR3 has 13 residues. The V end lost 5 bases, the J end lost 2 bases, and 10 bases lay between the germline ends. The germline gives CDR1 SGHAT, CDR2 FQDESV (reference sequence). The CDR3 region has the DNA TGTGCCAGCAGCGTCAGAGGAACCTACGAGCAGTACTTC. Its protein product is CASSVRGTYEQYF.

This rearrangement joins TRBV7-9 to TRBJ2-7; TRBD1 is a possible D gene (5 bases). V was shortened by 2 bases and J by 6 bases, with 8 bases between the two germline ends. Germline V gives CDR1 SEHNR, CDR2 FQNEAQ (reference sequence). CDR3 length equals 12 residues. Here the CDR3 DNA reads TGTGCCAGCAGCTTACAGGGCGTCGAGCAGTACTTC. This sequence encodes CASSLQGVEQYF.

This clonotype showed up just once. The chain employs TRBV4-3 and TRBJ1-1; D not certain. Germline assignment: CDR1 LGHNA and CDR2 YSLEER. The V gene lost 2 bases and the J gene lost 1 base, with 11 bases spanning the gap. The CDR3 has 15 residues. In DNA form, the CDR3 reads TGCGCCAGCAGCCAAATCCCGGCGGGGAACACTGAAGCTTTCTTT. It yields the protein CASSQIPAGNTEAFF.

The gene calls are TRBV6-5 and TRBJ2-1; D possibly corresponds to TRBD2 (5 bases). The germline V gene encodes CDR1 MNHEY and CDR2 SVGAGI. This CDR3 contains 14 residues. V lost 0 bases, J lost 5 bases, and 8 bases lay in between. This chain's CDR3 is CASSYSPGDNEQFF. CDR3 DNA: TGTGCCAGCAGTTACTCGCCCGGGGACAATGAGCAGTTCTTC.

The rearrangement joins TRBV10-3 to TRBJ2-7, with D hard to call. This CDR3 is 13 amino acids long. The germline gives CDR1 ENHRY, CDR2 SYGVKD. V was clipped by 3 bases and J by 5 bases, with 11 bases between them. The CDR3 bases are TGTGCCATCAGTGATGGCAGTTGGAACGAGCAGTACTTC. Translation: CAISDGSWNEQYF.

This clonotype has more than one count but fewer than ten. The CDR3 sequence: CASSIAGEVNEQFF. CDR3 nucleotide sequence: TGCGCCAGCAGCATAGCGGGAGAGGTAAATGAGCAGTTCTTC. The chain joins TRBV5-1 to TRBJ2-1; 9 positions match TRBD2. CDR1 and CDR2 (germline): SGHRS, YFSETQ. The CDR3 loop spans 14 amino acids. V shed 4 bases, J shed 7 bases, and the junction held 6 bases outside the gene matches.

About this clonotype itself: A single base separates this from a much larger clone, so it may be a read error. Given the absence of the conserved phenylalanine or tryptophan at the CDR3 end, a read error is likely. The gene calls are TRBV30 and TRBJ2-3, with D possibly matching TRBD1 (6 bases). Germline CDR1 GTSNPN, CDR2 SVGIG (reference sequence). This CDR3 has 15 amino acids. Deletions cut 1 base from V and 0 bases from J, with 11 bases between. CDR3 protein: CAWSDTGYSTDTQYY. The CDR3 coding sequence is TGTGCCTGGAGTGACACAGGGTATAGCACAGATACGCAGTATTAT.

V and J are TRBV12-3 or TRBV12-4 and TRBJ2-5, with D possibly called TRBD1 or TRBD2 (5 bases each). Trimming shortened V by 6 bases and J by 2 bases, and 19 bases separated the two germline ends. The CDR3 totals 16 residues. CDR3 DNA sequence: TGTGCCAGCAGACTAGGGGACGGTCGATTACAAGAGACCCAGTACTTC. Protein: CASRLGDGRLQETQYF.

This clonotype was seen a handful of times. J is TRBJ2-1 and V is TRBV7-2; D is unclear. The CDR3 runs to 13 residues. Looked up from germline, CDR1 is SGHTA and CDR2 is FQGNSA. V shed 7 bases and J shed 0 bases, with 7 bases lying between them. CDR3 loop: CASKESSYNEQFF. Here the CDR3 DNA reads TGTGCCAGCAAAGAGAGCTCCTACAATGAGCAGTTCTTC.

This clonotype has just a few counts. V and J are TRBV24-1 and TRBJ2-5; no firm D call. The CDR3 length is 14 residues. V was pared by 8 bases and J by 2 bases, with 14 bases between. CDR1 KGHDR and CDR2 SFDVKD come from the germline V gene. The CDR3 loop reads CATNNPGDQETQYF. The DNA for the CDR3 is TGTGCCACCAACAACCCAGGAGATCAAGAGACCCAGTACTTC.

The V gene is TRBV7-9, the J gene TRBJ2-7; TRBD2 agrees at 10 bases. This CDR3 spans 15 amino acids. Germline CDR1 and CDR2: SEHNR and FQNEAQ (reference sequence). The V segment lost 5 bases and the J segment 3 bases; nucleotides outside the gene matches: 7. The CDR3 spells CASSELAGVNYEQYF. Here the CDR3 DNA reads TGTGCCAGCAGCGAGCTAGCGGGAGTGAACTACGAGCAGTACTTC.

The rearrangement uses TRBV6-2 or TRBV6-3 and TRBJ2-3; 8 positions match TRBD2. This CDR3 is built from 14 residues. With V trimmed by 6 bases and J by 4 bases, 6 bases remained unmatched. CDR1 and CDR2 (germline): MNHEY, SVGEGT. CDR3 loop: CASRRQRESDTQYF. In DNA, the CDR3 is TGTGCCAGCAGACGCCAGCGGGAGTCAGATACGCAGTATTTT.

This clonotype showed up many times. The chain carries TRBV28 and TRBJ2-4; D may be TRBD2 (6 bases). The CDR3 runs to 16 residues. Germline V gene sequence: CDR1 MDHEN, CDR2 SYDVKM. V shed 5 bases and J shed 1 base, with 15 bases lying between them. The CDR3 protein is CASSPRAGMAKNIQYF. The CDR3 DNA is TGTGCCAGCAGTCCGCGTGCGGGGATGGCCAAAAACATTCAGTACTTC.

There are many counts of this clonotype. The gene calls are TRBV6-5 and TRBJ2-5; D unresolved. Germline assignment: CDR1 MNHEY and CDR2 SVGAGI. The ends were cut back, 6 bases at V and 4 bases at J, with 12 bases in the middle. This CDR3 contains 13 residues. CDR3 nucleotide sequence: TGTGCCAGCAGCCCCTTCCCGGGAGAGACCCAGTACTTC. Its protein is CASSPFPGETQYF.

A few counts support this clonotype. The rearrangement links TRBV27 to TRBJ2-7; D not resolved. Looked up from germline, CDR1 is MNHEY and CDR2 is SMNVEV (reference sequence). V was shortened by 7 bases and J by 0 bases, with 13 bases between the two germline ends. The CDR3 has 14 amino acids. CDR3 DNA sequence: TGTGCCAGCAATGAACAAGGTCCCTCCTACGAGCAGTACTTC. Amino acid sequence: CASNEQGPSYEQYF.